This TCR beta chain is drawn from a study of T cell responses to AZD1222 COVID-19 vaccine. Using immunoSEQ multiplex PCR, the repertoire was profiled, and TCRdb retains in-frame clones only, with some absent. The data show about 120,000 clones, around nine tenths seen once. This material consisted of peripheral blood, taken on day 0 of AZD1222 vaccination. This clonotype originated in an adult in good health.

Here the CDR3 reads CASIPAGGYEKLFF. Written as DNA, the CDR3 is TGTGCCAGCATCCCCGCCGGGGGTTATGAAAAACTGTTTTTT. The chain couples TRBV6-2 or TRBV6-3 to TRBJ1-4, with a weak D call TRBD1 (5 bases). The CDR3 is made up of 14 amino acids. Between the trimmed V and J ends, which lost 7 bases and 6 bases, there was a span of 15 bases. The V gene's germline CDR1 is MNHEY and CDR2 SVGEGT.